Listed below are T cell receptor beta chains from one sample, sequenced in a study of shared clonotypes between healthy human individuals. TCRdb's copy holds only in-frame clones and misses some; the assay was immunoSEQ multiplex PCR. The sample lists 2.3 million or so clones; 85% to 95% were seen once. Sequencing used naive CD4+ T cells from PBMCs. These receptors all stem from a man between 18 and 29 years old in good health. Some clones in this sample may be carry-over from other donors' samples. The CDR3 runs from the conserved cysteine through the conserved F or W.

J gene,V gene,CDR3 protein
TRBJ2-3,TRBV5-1,CASSPGTAVSTDTQYF
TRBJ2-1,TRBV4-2,CASSQVGEYEQFF
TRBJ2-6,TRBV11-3,CASSLGTNANVLTF
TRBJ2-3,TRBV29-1,CSVEMGIGDTQYF
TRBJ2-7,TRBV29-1,CSVTRGTGANEQYF
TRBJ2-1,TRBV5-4,CASSLTGQSAYNEQFF
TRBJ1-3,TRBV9,CASSVGTGSSGNTIYF
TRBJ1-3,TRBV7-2,CASSPGGGNTIYF
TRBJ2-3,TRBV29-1,CSVEKRGTDTQYF
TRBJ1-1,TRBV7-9,CASSPRAIGTEAFF
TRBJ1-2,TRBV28,CASSLGRARGYTF
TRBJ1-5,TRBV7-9,CASSSRGTGGPQPQHF
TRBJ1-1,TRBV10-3,CAISEEGGRGTEAFF
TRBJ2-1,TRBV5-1,CASSLNTAGHGEQFF
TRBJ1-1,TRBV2,CASRVHGTEAFF
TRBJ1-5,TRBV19,CASTTATGSNQPQHF
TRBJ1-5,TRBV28,CASSLRRVGQPQHF
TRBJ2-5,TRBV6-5,CASSNGRETQYF
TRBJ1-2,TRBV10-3,CAIWAGGDYGYTF
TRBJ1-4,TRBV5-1,CASSSGTAATNEKLFF